This entry lists 25 T cell receptor beta chains sequenced from one sample in a study of shared clonotypes between healthy human individuals. TCRdb's table, derived via immunoSEQ multiplex PCR, lists solely in-frame clones and lacks some. The repertoire holds about half a million clones, with 79% as singletons. The sequenced sample consisted of PBMCs. These receptors were collected from a woman aged 40 to 50 in good health. Some clones in this sample may be carry-over from other donors' samples.

V and J are TRBV19 and TRBJ2-7; 9 bases are shared with TRBD1. Germline CDR1 LNHDA, CDR2 SQIVND (reference sequence). CDR3 length: 13 amino acids. V lost 8 bases to trimming and J lost 0 bases; unmatched junction nucleotides: 2. CDR3 in DNA: TGTGCCAGTTGGGACAGGGACTCCTACGAGCAGTACTTC. It encodes CASWDRDSYEQYF.

The chain employs TRBV28 and TRBJ2-5, with a weak D call TRBD1 (6 bases). CDR1 is MDHEN and CDR2 is SYDVKM in the germline V gene. The CDR3 sequence is 14 residues long. V gave up 6 bases and J gave up 2 bases, with 13 bases separating them. The CDR3 coding sequence is TGTGCCAGCAGCCAGGGACAAACTCAAGAGACCCAGTACTTC. It yields the protein CASSQGQTQETQYF.

The V call is TRBV4-3, the J call TRBJ2-3; 14 bases are shared with TRBD2. The CDR3 runs to 17 residues. The V gene's germline CDR1 is LGHNA and CDR2 YSLEER. Unmatched junction bases numbered 7, after V lost 1 base and J lost 7 bases. CDR3 sequence reads: CASSQGLAGGPGYTQYF. The CDR3 coding sequence is TGCGCCAGCAGCCAAGGACTAGCGGGAGGGCCGGGATATACGCAGTATTTT.

This chain links TRBV11-2 with TRBJ2-2, with 13 bases matching TRBD2. Germline trimming cut 3 bases from V and 6 bases from J; bases unmatched to any gene: 4. This CDR3 spans 16 amino acids. Per the germline V gene, CDR1 is SGHAT and CDR2 is FQNNGV. The chain's CDR3 is CASSFTLAGGAGELFF. The CDR3 DNA sequence: TGTGCCAGCAGCTTCACACTAGCGGGAGGGGCCGGGGAGCTGTTTTTT.

As to this clone: Other DNA sequences within the sample encode an identical CDR3. The chain links TRBV6-1 to TRBJ2-5; tentative D call: TRBD2 (7 bases). The CDR3 is 17 residues long. In germline, CDR1 is MNHNS, CDR2 SASEGT. V lost 3 bases, J lost 6 bases, and 23 bases lay in between. The CDR3 coding sequence is TGTGCCAGCAGTGAGGCCCTCCCGGGGAGGGGGGAAAAGACCCAGTACTTC. This encodes CASSEALPGRGEKTQYF.

Here the CDR3 DNA reads TGCAGCGTTGTCCCGGGGGGTACCTACGAGCAGTACTTC. It translates to CSVVPGGTYEQYF. This chain uses TRBV29-1 with TRBJ2-7; TRBD2 aligns across 7 bases. CDR1 is SQVTM, CDR2 ANQGSEA, per germline. The CDR3 has 13 amino acids. Trimming at V came to 4 bases and at J to 2 bases, leaving 5 bases not matched to a gene.

The V and J genes are TRBV7-2 and TRBJ2-5, with TRBD2 identical over 11 bases. V shed 2 bases and J 5 bases; nucleotides not matched to a gene: 7. This CDR3 has 16 residues. The germline V gene has CDR1 SGHTA and CDR2 FQGNSA. CDR3 DNA: TGTGCCAGCAGCTTAACTAGCGGGAGCGTGGGGGAGACCCAGTACTTC. Its protein is CASSLTSGSVGETQYF.

The chain has TRBV19 and TRBJ1-3; D gene uncertain. Germline V lookup: CDR1 LNHDA, CDR2 SQIVND (reference sequence). This CDR3 has 12 residues. Trimming stripped 6 bases from V and 0 bases from J, with 3 bases between. CDR3 nucleotides: TGTGCCAGTAGGGGCTCTGGAAACACCATATATTTT. This gives the protein CASRGSGNTIYF.

Comment on this clone: In the same sample, other DNA sequences code for this CDR3. This sequence joins TRBV2 and TRBJ1-5, with D possibly being TRBD1 (5 bases). Trimming cost V 1 base and J 7 bases, with 11 bases left between them. Per the germline V gene, CDR1 is SNHLY and CDR2 is FYNNEI. The CDR3 contains 14 residues. The CDR3 is CASSEVTEGQPQHF. The CDR3, as DNA: TGTGCCAGCAGTGAAGTGACAGAAGGACAGCCCCAGCATTTT.

The J gene is TRBJ2-7, the V gene TRBV18; D may be TRBD1 or TRBD2 (7 bases each). Germline values: CDR1 KGHSH, CDR2 LQKENI. The ends were cut back, 6 bases at V and 7 bases at J, with 19 bases in the middle. This CDR3 spans 14 amino acids. The CDR3 DNA follows: TGTGCCAGCTCCCCGCAGGGGGGGCTGGTAGAGCAGTACTTC. Protein product: CASSPQGGLVEQYF.

This clone showed up just a few times. The chain is built from TRBV5-1 and TRBJ2-3; 12 bases agree with TRBD2. CDR3 length equals 15 residues. Per the germline V gene, CDR1 is SGHRS and CDR2 is YFSETQ. Trimming removed 4 bases from V and 6 bases from J; junction bases left unmatched: 6. This CDR3 is CASSTLLAGGDTQYF. The CDR3 nucleotides are TGCGCCAGCAGCACCCTGCTAGCGGGAGGGGATACGCAGTATTTT.

The rearrangement links TRBV4-1 to TRBJ2-1; 8 nucleotides align to TRBD2. Per the germline V gene, CDR1 is MGHRA and CDR2 is YSYEKL. This CDR3 has 17 residues. V lost 3 bases to trimming and J lost 0 bases; unmatched junction nucleotides: 7. The CDR3, as DNA: TGCGCCAGCAGCCAGGCCTTTAGCGGGAACTCCTACAATGAGCAGTTCTTC. Residues: CASSQAFSGNSYNEQFF.

J is TRBJ2-7 and V is TRBV5-4; 11 bases fit TRBD2. Germline trimming cut 6 bases from V and 4 bases from J; bases unmatched to any gene: 9. The CDR3 extends over 15 amino acids. Germline V gives CDR1 SGHNT, CDR2 YYREEE (reference sequence). The CDR3 DNA follows: TGTGCCAGCACAACTAGCGGGAGTGTGTATTACGAGCAGTACTTC. Protein sequence: CASTTSGSVYYEQYF.

V gene TRBV7-2 combines with J gene TRBJ2-1, with 13 positions matching TRBD2. This CDR3 contains 15 residues. Unmatched junction bases numbered 6, after V lost 5 bases and J lost 8 bases. CDR1 is SGHTA and CDR2 is FQGNSA in the germline V gene. The CDR3 here is CASSTGLAGFHEQFF. CDR3 nucleotides: TGTGCCAGCAGCACGGGACTAGCGGGATTTCATGAGCAGTTCTTC.

This clone has a single count. This chain uses TRBV14 with TRBJ1-2; D might be TRBD1 (6 bases). V shed 2 bases and J shed 11 bases, with 18 bases lying between them. The CDR3 has 14 amino acids. Per germline, CDR1 SGHDN and CDR2 FVKESK. DNA of the CDR3: TGTGCCAGCAGCCAACAGGGGTCCACGACAAGGTACACCTTC. Translation gives CASSQQGSTTRYTF.

The chain combines TRBV7-7 with TRBJ2-5; D is perhaps TRBD1 (6 bases). CDR3 length: 14 amino acids. The germline V and J ends were trimmed by 5 bases and 4 bases, with 14 bases remaining between them. Per germline, CDR1 SSHAT and CDR2 FNYEAQ (reference sequence). CDR3 loop: CASSPAVRGETQYF. The CDR3 DNA is TGTGCCAGCAGCCCGGCCGTCAGGGGAGAGACCCAGTACTTC.

V gene TRBV29-1 combines with J gene TRBJ2-1, with 10 bases aligning to TRBD1. There are 15 residues in the CDR3. With 6 bases clipped from V and 2 bases from J, the junction kept 7 bases outside the gene matches. Per the germline V gene, CDR1 is SQVTM and CDR2 is ANQGSEA. The CDR3 loop reads CSVYSGTGAYNEQFF. The DNA for the CDR3 is TGCAGCGTCTACTCCGGGACAGGGGCCTACAATGAGCAGTTCTTC.

Comments on this clone: This probably arose from a read error, given a far larger clone one base away. V usage is TRBV4-1 and J usage is TRBJ2-4, with 8 bases identical to TRBD1. The J segment lost 4 bases and the V segment lost 4 bases, leaving 6 bases of the junction unmatched. CDR3 length: 15 residues. CDR1 is MGHRA and CDR2 is YSYEKL in the germline V gene. CDR3 in amino acids: CASSPERQGKNIQYF. In nucleotides, the CDR3 is TGCGCCAGCAGCCCCGAGCGACAGGGGAAAAACATTCAGTACTTC.

The chain links TRBV27 to TRBJ2-7; 9 bases line up with TRBD1. CDR1 is MNHEY, CDR2 SMNVEV, per germline (reference sequence). The CDR3 is made up of 15 amino acids. V shed 6 bases, J shed 0 bases, and the junction held 6 bases outside the gene matches. The CDR3 region is CASRKRTGDSYEQYF. DNA of the CDR3: TGTGCCAGCAGAAAAAGGACAGGGGACTCCTACGAGCAGTACTTC.

The V gene is TRBV27, the J gene TRBJ2-1; D is perhaps TRBD2 (5 bases). CDR3 length: 18 amino acids. Germline assignment: CDR1 MNHEY and CDR2 SMNVEV (reference sequence). V was shortened by 5 bases and J by 0 bases, with 20 bases between the two germline ends. CDR3 sequence (DNA): TGTGCCAGCAGTCCGTACTTAGCGAGTCCACTCTCCTACAATGAGCAGTTCTTC. Amino acid sequence: CASSPYLASPLSYNEQFF.

The sample holds one count of this clone. The chain carries TRBV10-2 and TRBJ2-3; TRBD2 agrees at 8 bases. The CDR3 consists of 15 residues. V lost 8 bases, J lost 2 bases, and 9 bases stayed unmatched. CDR1 and CDR2 (germline): WSHSY, SAAADI. The CDR3 reads CASSPFGGVTDTQYF. CDR3 DNA: TGCGCCAGCTCCCCCTTCGGGGGGGTCACAGATACGCAGTATTTT.

This clone was seen only a few times. The V and J genes are TRBV5-1 and TRBJ2-7; the match to TRBD2 covers 7 bases. The germline V gene encodes CDR1 SGHRS and CDR2 YFSETQ. Trimming took 2 bases from V and 6 from J; bases not matched to a gene: 8. This CDR3 has 14 amino acids. The CDR3 is CASSFGTNGGEQYF. Here the CDR3 DNA reads TGCGCCAGCAGCTTCGGGACTAACGGGGGCGAGCAGTACTTC.

The V gene is TRBV10-3, the J gene TRBJ2-7, with no clear D. Germline CDR1 ENHRY, CDR2 SYGVKD. The CDR3 spans 13 residues. Trimming stripped 2 bases from V and 4 bases from J, with 9 bases between. The CDR3 is CAISEVHTYEQYF. In DNA form, the CDR3 reads TGTGCCATCAGTGAGGTACATACGTACGAGCAGTACTTC.

The genes are TRBV15 and TRBJ1-4; maybe TRBD1 (5 bases). Trimming cost V 4 bases and J 3 bases, with 9 bases left between them. Germline CDR1 LNHNV, CDR2 YYDKDF (reference sequence). The CDR3 is made up of 14 amino acids. The CDR3 protein is CATSTGTANEKLFF. DNA of the CDR3: TGTGCCACCAGCACCGGGACGGCTAATGAAAAACTGTTTTTT.

This chain links TRBV18 with TRBJ2-3; TRBD1 agrees at 7 bases. There are 14 residues in the CDR3. CDR1 KGHSH and CDR2 LQKENI come from the germline V gene. V trimming: 3 bases; J trimming: 5 bases; junction bases outside the gene matches: 5. The CDR3 reads CASSPTTGEDTQYF. CDR3 DNA sequence: TGTGCCAGCTCACCCACCACAGGGGAAGATACGCAGTATTTT.